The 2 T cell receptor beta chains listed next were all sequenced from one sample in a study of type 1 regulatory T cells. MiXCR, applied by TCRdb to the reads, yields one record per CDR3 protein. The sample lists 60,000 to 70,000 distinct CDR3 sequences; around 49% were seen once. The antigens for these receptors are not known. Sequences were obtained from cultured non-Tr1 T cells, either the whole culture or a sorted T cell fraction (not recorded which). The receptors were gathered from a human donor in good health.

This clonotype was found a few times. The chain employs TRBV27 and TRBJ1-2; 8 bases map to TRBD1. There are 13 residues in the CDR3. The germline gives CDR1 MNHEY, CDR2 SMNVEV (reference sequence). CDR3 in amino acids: CVSGLAGGYGYTF. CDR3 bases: TGTGTTTCGGGCCTGGCAGGGGGCTACGGCTACACCTTC.

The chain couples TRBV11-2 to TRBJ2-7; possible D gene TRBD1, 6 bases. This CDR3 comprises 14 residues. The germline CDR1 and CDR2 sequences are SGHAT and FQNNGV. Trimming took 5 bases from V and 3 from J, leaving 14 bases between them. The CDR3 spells CASSIGTLSYEQYF. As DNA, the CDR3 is TGTGCCAGCAGCATCGGGACACTCAGCTACGAGCAGTACTTC. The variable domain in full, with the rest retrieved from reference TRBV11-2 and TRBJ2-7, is EAGVAQSPRYKIIEKRQSVAFWCNPISGHATLYWYQQILGQGPKLLIQFQNNGVVDDSQLPKDRFSAERLKGVDSTLKIQPAKLEDSAVYLCASSIGTLSYEQYFGPGTRLTVT.